The following is a TCR beta chain sequence with its context. As yet, its antigen is unknown. Sequencing was performed with immunoSEQ multiplex PCR; in TCRdb, only in-frame clones are kept and a portion is missing. The sample holds about 98,000 clones, roughly 89% seen once. V was clipped by 8 bases and J by 0 bases, with 5 bases between them. Germline values: CDR1 MNHNS, CDR2 SASEGT. The CDR3 length is 13 residues. The sample comes from a study of OX40 agonist ivuxolimab in advanced cancers. Study-level results: Determination of antigen specificity was not performed for the expanded peripheral T cells.

This specimen was CD4+ or CD8+ T cells sorted from blood, taken in a trial of the OX40 agonist ivuxolimab. The origin of this receptor is an adult with an advanced solid tumor such as melanoma, head and neck, liver or kidney cancer. V is TRBV6-1 and J is TRBJ2-6; D call uncertain. CDR3: CASSISGANVLTF. In DNA, the CDR3 is TGTGCCAGCTCAATCTCTGGGGCCAACGTCCTGACTTTC.